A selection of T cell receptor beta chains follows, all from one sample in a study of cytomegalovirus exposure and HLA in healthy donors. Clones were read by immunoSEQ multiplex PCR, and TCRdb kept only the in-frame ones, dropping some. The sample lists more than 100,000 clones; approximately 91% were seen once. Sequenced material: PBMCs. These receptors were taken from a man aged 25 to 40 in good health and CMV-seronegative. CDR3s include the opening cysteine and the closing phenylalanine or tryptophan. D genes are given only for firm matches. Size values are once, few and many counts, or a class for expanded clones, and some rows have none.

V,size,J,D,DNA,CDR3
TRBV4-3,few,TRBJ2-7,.,TGCGCCAGCAGCCAAGACGGGCAGGGGGAGCAGTACTTC,CASSQDGQGEQYF
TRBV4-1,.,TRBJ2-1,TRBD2,TGCGCCAGCAGCCAAGAGCTTTTCGCGGGGGGGAGGTACAATGAGCAGTTCTTC,CASSQELFAGGRYNEQFF
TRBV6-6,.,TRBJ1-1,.,TGTGCCAGCAGTAGCGGACAGAGAGAAGCTTTCTTT,CASSSGQREAFF
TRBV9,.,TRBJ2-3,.,TGTGCCAGCAGCGTACAAGGGGCAGGTACGGATACGCAGTATTTT,CASSVQGAGTDTQYF
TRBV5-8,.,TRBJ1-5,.,TGTGCCAGCAGCCACCCGGGGAGCAATCAGCCCCAGCATTTT,CASSHPGSNQPQHF
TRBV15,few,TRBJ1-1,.,TGTGCCACCAGCAGAGTGAGAGGGTGGAACACTGAAGCTTTCTTT,CATSRVRGWNTEAFF
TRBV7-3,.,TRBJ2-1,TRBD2,TGTGCCAGCAGCCGGACTAGCGGGGCCTATGGACTGCAGTTCTTC,CASSRTSGAYGLQFF
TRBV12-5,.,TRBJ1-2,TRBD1,TGTGCTAGTGGCCGGACAGGGGATGGCTACACCTTC,CASGRTGDGYTF
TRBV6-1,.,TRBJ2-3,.,TGTGCCAGCAGTGAAGATACTTCGGATACGCAGTATTTT,CASSEDTSDTQYF
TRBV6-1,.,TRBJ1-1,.,TGTGCCAGCAACCCACAGGGTCCAGGGAACACTGAAGCTTTCTTT,CASNPQGPGNTEAFF
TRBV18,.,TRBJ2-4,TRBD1,TGTGCCAGCTCCCCCGGACAGGATAACATTCAGTACTTC,CASSPGQDNIQYF
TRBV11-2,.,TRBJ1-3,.,TGTGCCAGCAGCTTGCAGCGCGGAAACACCATATATTTT,CASSLQRGNTIYF
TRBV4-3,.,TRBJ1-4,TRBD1,TGCGCCAGCAGCCAAGGAAGGCGGACAGGCGGTGGGGAAAAACTGTTTTTT,CASSQGRRTGGGEKLFF
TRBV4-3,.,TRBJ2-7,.,TGCGCCAGCAGCCAATTCGTGGGAGTTTCCTACGAGCAGTACTTC,CASSQFVGVSYEQYF
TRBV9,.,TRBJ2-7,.,TGTGCCAGCAGCCCGATCACCGGTCCCTACGAGCAGTACTTC,CASSPITGPYEQYF
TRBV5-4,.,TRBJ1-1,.,TGTGCCAGCAGCTTGGGACTCCTCACTGAAGCTTTCTTT,CASSLGLLTEAFF
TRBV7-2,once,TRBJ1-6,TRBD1,TGTGCCAGCGGAAGACAGGGAATGAATTCACCCCTCCACTTT,CASGRQGMNSPLHF
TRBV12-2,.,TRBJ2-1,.,TGTGCAAGTCGCCCGAAGACTAGCGGGAGCTACAATGAGCAGTTCTTC,CASRPKTSGSYNEQFF
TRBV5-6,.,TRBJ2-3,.,TGTGCCAGCAGCCTAAGTAGCGGACTCCCCGATACGCAGTATTTT,CASSLSSGLPDTQYF
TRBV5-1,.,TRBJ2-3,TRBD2,TGCGCCAGCAGCCTCCGGACTAGCGGGATGGGAGATACGCAGTATTTT,CASSLRTSGMGDTQYF
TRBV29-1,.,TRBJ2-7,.,TGCAGCGTCATGTCGGGGGATGGATACGAGCAGTACTTC,CSVMSGDGYEQYF
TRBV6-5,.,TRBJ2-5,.,TGTGCCAGCAGGCAAACTCTGATAGAGACCCAGTACTTC,CASRQTLIETQYF
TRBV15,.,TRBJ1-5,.,TGTGCCACCTGGTCAGAATTAAATCAGCCCCAGCATTTT,CATWSELNQPQHF
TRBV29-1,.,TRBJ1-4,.,TGCAGCGTTGAAGTGGCAGGGGTGGGAGAAAAACTGTTTTTT,CSVEVAGVGEKLFF
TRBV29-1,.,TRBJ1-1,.,TGCAGCGTCAAAGGAGCTTCCACTGAAGCTTTCTTT,CSVKGASTEAFF
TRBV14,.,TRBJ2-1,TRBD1,TGTGCCAGCAGCCGCCGGACAGGGGGCCTTTACAATGAGCAGTTCTTC,CASSRRTGGLYNEQFF
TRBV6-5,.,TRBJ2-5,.,TGTGCCAGCAGTTACTCGTACGGGAATAAGGAGACCCAGTACTTC,CASSYSYGNKETQYF
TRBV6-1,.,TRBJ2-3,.,TGTGCCAGCATTCTGACAAGGAGCACAGATACGCAGTATTTT,CASILTRSTDTQYF
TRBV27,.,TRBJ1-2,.,TGTGCCAGCAGTTTATCATCGGGGTTAACCGGATCCTATGGCTACACCTTC,CASSLSSGLTGSYGYTF
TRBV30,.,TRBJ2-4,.,TGTGCCTGGAGAGGGCAGGGGATAGACATTCAGTACTTC,CAWRGQGIDIQYF
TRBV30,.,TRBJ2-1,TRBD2,TGTGCCTGGAGTGCTACTAGCGGGAGGGTAAAAGAGCAGTTCTTC,CAWSATSGRVKEQFF
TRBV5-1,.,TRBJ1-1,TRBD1,TGCGCCAGCAGCGGATTACAGGGGACTGAAGCTTTCTTT,CASSGLQGTEAFF
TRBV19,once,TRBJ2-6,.,TGTGCCAGTAGTATTAAGGGGGTGACGGCTGGGGCCAACGTCCTGACTTTC,CASSIKGVTAGANVLTF
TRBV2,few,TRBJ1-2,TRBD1,TGTGCCAGCAGAGAACCTGGACAGGGTCCTGGCTACACCTTC,CASREPGQGPGYTF
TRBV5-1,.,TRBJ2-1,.,TGCGCCAGCAGCTTGGCCGGAGGCAATGAGCAGTTCTTC,CASSLAGGNEQFF
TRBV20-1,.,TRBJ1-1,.,TGCAGTAAAAAAAGCAACACTGAAGCTTTCTTT,CSKKSNTEAFF
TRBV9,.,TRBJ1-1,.,TGTGCCAGCAGCGTTGGCAGGGGCACGAACACTGAAGCTTTCTTT,CASSVGRGTNTEAFF
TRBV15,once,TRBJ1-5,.,TGTGCCACCAGCAGGACAGCCGATAGCAATCAGCCCCAGCATTTT,CATSRTADSNQPQHF
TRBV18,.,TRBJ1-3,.,TGTGCCAGCTCACCGATCGCGGGGGTCTCTGGAAACACCATATATTTT,CASSPIAGVSGNTIYF
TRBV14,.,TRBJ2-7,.,TGTGCCAGCAGCCAGTCTCGGTCGTACCTCAACGAGCAGTACTTC,CASSQSRSYLNEQYF
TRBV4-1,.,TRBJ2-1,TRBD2,TGCGCCAGCAGCCAAGATGCGAGCGGGGTATACAATGAGCAGTTCTTC,CASSQDASGVYNEQFF